Following are 13 T cell receptor beta chains from one sample sequenced in a study of T cells after yellow fever vaccination (dated by TCRdb to the late 2010s). Library creation used 5' RACE. The instrument given in TCRdb is Illumina HiSeq 2500. TCRdb took the public reads, trimmed them with fastp at Q25, ran MiXCR for clone calling and kept in-frame beta chains. Every distinct CDR3 protein forms one entry, paired with its most common genes and DNA. This sample has over 110,000 distinct CDR3 sequences in its table, and about 8% of those were observed once. Approximately 0.78% of the sample lies in the top ten. Explained via the paper, the treatment or condition label denotes: live attenuated yellow fever vaccine strain. Sequencing was performed on CD4+ T cells sorted from PBMCs, taken 5 days after the yellow fever booster vaccination. These receptors were obtained from a young man who received the YFV17D yellow fever vaccine.

This clonotype was counted at least ten times. The V and J genes are TRBV5-6 and TRBJ2-7, with D possibly TRBD1 on 5 matching bases. Deletions cut 5 bases from V and 3 bases from J, with 21 bases between. Germline lookup yields CDR1 SGHDT and CDR2 YYEEEE. This CDR3 has 16 residues. Here the CDR3 reads CASSLKARQRLYEQYF. CDR3 coding DNA: TGTGCCAGCAGTTTAAAGGCAAGACAGAGACTCTACGAGCAGTACTTC.

This clonotype was seen at least ten times. The chain recombines TRBV12-3 or TRBV12-4 with TRBJ2-3; TRBD1 aligns across 10 bases. The CDR3 is made up of 17 amino acids. V lost 6 bases, J lost 5 bases, and 14 bases stayed unmatched. The CDR3 protein is CASRATGTGEKRDTQYF. The CDR3 DNA sequence: TGTGCCAGCAGGGCGACCGGGACAGGGGAAAAGAGAGATACGCAGTATTTT.

This clonotype was detected ten times or more. The chain uses TRBV5-1 and TRBJ2-5, with 9 bases aligning to TRBD1. The germline V gene has CDR1 SGHRS and CDR2 YFSETQ. The CDR3 loop spans 14 amino acids. The J segment lost 4 bases and the V segment lost 4 bases, leaving 5 bases of the junction unmatched. The CDR3 coding sequence is TGCGCCAGCAGCCCGGGACAGGGAGGAGAGACCCAGTACTTC. Protein product: CASSPGQGGETQYF. The full variable domain, its missing parts supplied by reference TRBV5-1 and TRBJ2-5, is KAGVTQTPRYLIKTRGQQVTLSCSPISGHRSVSWYQQTPGQGLQFLFEYFSETQRNKGNFPGRFSGRQFSNSRSEMNVSTLELGDSALYLCASSPGQGGETQYFGPGTRLLVL.

This clonotype was detected ten times or more. The chain uses TRBV20-1 and TRBJ2-7; TRBD2 aligns across 10 bases. Germline trimming cut 2 bases from V and 7 bases from J; bases unmatched to any gene: 11. The CDR3 has 15 amino acids. Looked up from germline, CDR1 is DFQATT and CDR2 is SNEGSKA (reference sequence). Written as DNA, the CDR3 is TGCAGTGCTAGATCAGGTAGCGGGAGGATTGTGGAGCAGTACTTC. Translation: CSARSGSGRIVEQYF.

This clonotype was recorded at least ten times. J is TRBJ1-1 and V is TRBV5-1; TRBD1 matches 9 bases. With V trimmed by 0 bases and J by 4 bases, 1 base remained unmatched. The V gene's germline CDR1 is SGHRS and CDR2 YFSETQ. The CDR3 is 14 residues long. This chain's CDR3 is CASSLGGQGTEAFF. The CDR3 nucleotides are TGCGCCAGCAGCTTGGGGGGACAGGGCACTGAAGCTTTCTTT.

This clonotype has a handful of counts. The chain carries TRBV5-4 and TRBJ1-5, with 8 nucleotides matching TRBD1. V lost 1 base, J lost 4 bases, and 10 bases stayed unmatched. Germline assignment: CDR1 SGHNT and CDR2 YYREEE (reference sequence). The CDR3 loop spans 17 amino acids. Here the CDR3 DNA reads TGTGCCAGCAGCTTGTCACAGGGGGACCCCACTAATCAGCCCCAGCATTTT. Protein product: CASSLSQGDPTNQPQHF.

This clonotype has at least ten counts. The chain employs TRBV27 and TRBJ1-2; D not resolved. CDR1 MNHEY and CDR2 SMNVEV come from the germline V gene (reference sequence). With 0 bases removed from V and 5 bases from J, the gap between germline ends came to 7 bases. There are 13 residues in the CDR3. The CDR3 sequence: CASSLSAGYGYTF. The CDR3 DNA reads as TGTGCCAGCAGTTTATCGGCCGGGTATGGCTACACCTTC.

This clonotype was detected ten times or more. The rearrangement links TRBV20-1 to TRBJ2-5, with 8 bases aligning to TRBD2. In germline, CDR1 is DFQATT, CDR2 SNEGSKA (reference sequence). The CDR3 has 15 residues. V lost 6 bases to trimming and J lost 5 bases; unmatched junction nucleotides: 14. The CDR3 nucleotides are TGCAGTGCCCCCAGGGGAGCGGGAGTACGTGAGACCCAGTACTTC. This encodes CSAPRGAGVRETQYF.

The V gene is TRBV7-8, the J gene TRBJ2-1, with 11 nucleotides matching TRBD2. V dropped 4 bases and J dropped 0; count of bases not matched to a gene: 11. Germline V gene sequence: CDR1 SGHVS, CDR2 FQNEAQ. The CDR3 covers 19 residues. CDR3 nucleotides: TGTGCCAGCAGCTCGACTAGCGGGAATCTATTAAGCTCCTACAATGAGCAGTTCTTC. This sequence encodes CASSSTSGNLLSSYNEQFF.

This clonotype was observed at least ten times. The CDR3 DNA reads TGCGCCAGCAGCGTGGGGGGCATGGTGGATACGCAGTATTTT. Encoded protein: CASSVGGMVDTQYF. This chain connects TRBV4-3 to TRBJ2-3; D assignment may be TRBD1 or TRBD2 (6 bases each). The CDR3 spans 14 residues. The germline CDR1 and CDR2 sequences are LGHNA and YSLEER. V dropped 5 bases and J dropped 6 bases, with 15 bases sitting between them.

In its sample, this clonotype was seen many times. The chain employs TRBV5-6 and TRBJ2-7; the match to TRBD2 covers 8 bases. CDR1 and CDR2 (germline): SGHDT, YYEEEE. The length of the CDR3 is 15 residues. V dropped 4 bases and J dropped 0; count of bases not matched to a gene: 6. CDR3: CASSLPGLDSYEQYF. The CDR3 DNA reads as TGTGCCAGCAGCCTACCGGGACTAGACTCCTACGAGCAGTACTTC.

V usage is TRBV19 and J usage is TRBJ2-4; 9 nucleotides match TRBD2. J was trimmed by 3 bases and V by 5 bases; bases with no gene match: 8. The CDR3 has 16 amino acids. The V gene's germline CDR1 is LNHDA and CDR2 SQIVND (reference sequence). The CDR3 coding sequence is TGTGCCAGTAGTGCTAGCGGGATCGGGGTCAAAAACATTCAGTACTTC. Its translation is CASSASGIGVKNIQYF.

This clonotype appeared many times. The V call is TRBV6-2 or TRBV6-3, the J call TRBJ2-7; no clear D. Trimming pared 2 bases from V and 0 bases from J, leaving 11 bases between. This CDR3 region has 15 residues. CDR1 and CDR2 from the germline V gene are MNHEY and SVGEGT. CDR3 protein: CASSYGSRVSYEQYF. As DNA, the CDR3 is TGTGCCAGCAGTTACGGATCCCGAGTCTCCTACGAGCAGTACTTC.